The 14 T cell receptor beta chains given below trace back to one sample, sequenced in a study of blood T cell repertoires in COVID-19. The table came from immunoSEQ multiplex PCR; TCRdb's copy has only in-frame clones and leaves some out. Among 150,000 to 200,000 clones listed, roughly 85% were seen once. Specimen: peripheral blood. These receptors came from a middle-aged man with active or convalescent COVID-19.

J is TRBJ1-2 and V is TRBV7-9; TRBD1 is a possible D gene (5 bases). The CDR3 is made up of 15 amino acids. The V end lost 4 bases, the J end lost 7 bases, and 19 bases lay between the germline ends. CDR1 is SEHNR and CDR2 is FQNEAQ in the germline V gene (reference sequence). The CDR3 sequence: CASSSGPIPGGGYTF. CDR3 nucleotides: TGTGCCAGCAGCTCGGGACCGATACCCGGGGGTGGCTACACCTTC.

This clone has only one observation. V gene TRBV6-1 combines with J gene TRBJ1-4; D unresolved. This CDR3 comprises 15 residues. The V end was cut by 3 bases, the J end by 0 bases, with 8 bases between. Germline CDR1 and CDR2: MNHNS and SASEGT. This CDR3 reads CASSEAAATNEKLFF. The CDR3 nucleotides read TGTGCCAGCAGTGAGGCGGCGGCAACTAATGAAAAACTGTTTTTT.

The chain combines TRBV7-2 with TRBJ2-1; 8 positions match TRBD1. In germline, CDR1 is SGHTA, CDR2 FQGNSA. The CDR3 is made up of 14 amino acids. The ends lost 2 bases at V and 14 bases at J; junction bases unmatched: 11. CDR3 in DNA: TGTGCCAGCAGCTTAACGCAGGGGGCAATTCTTGAGTTCTTC. Residues: CASSLTQGAILEFF.

The chain combines TRBV9 with TRBJ2-7; 7 nucleotides align to TRBD2. The trim removed 4 bases at V and 3 bases at J, leaving 13 bases unmatched. CDR1 SGDLS and CDR2 YYNGEE come from the germline V gene. This CDR3 spans 16 amino acids. This CDR3 reads CASSLDSSGTFYEQYF. The CDR3 nucleotides read TGTGCCAGCAGCCTCGACTCAAGCGGGACCTTCTACGAGCAGTACTTC.

This chain connects TRBV5-5 to TRBJ2-1; D is possibly TRBD2 (5 bases). Trimming cost V 7 bases and J 4 bases, with 18 bases left between them. This CDR3 is 15 amino acids long. CDR1 SGHKS and CDR2 YYEKEE come from the germline V gene (reference sequence). CDR3: CASSRREGSYNEQFF. In DNA form, the CDR3 reads TGTGCCAGCTCTCGTCGAGAGGGCTCTTACAATGAGCAGTTCTTC.

The chain links TRBV5-1 to TRBJ1-2; tentatively, D is TRBD1 (6 bases). The CDR3 contains 12 residues. CDR1 is SGHRS and CDR2 is YFSETQ in the germline V gene. The V and J ends lost 4 bases and 8 bases respectively, with 12 bases between them. The DNA for the CDR3 is TGCGCCAGCAGCATATTACAGGGAGGCTACACCTTC. Protein: CASSILQGGYTF.

V gene TRBV28 combines with J gene TRBJ1-6; D is unclear. Germline-derived CDR1 and CDR2 are MDHEN and SYDVKM. The V end lost 6 bases, the J end lost 7 bases, and 16 bases lay between the germline ends. The CDR3 is 15 residues long. The CDR3: CASSRFGVGNSPLHF. The CDR3 DNA sequence: TGTGCCAGCAGCCGTTTCGGGGTGGGGAATTCACCCCTCCACTTT.

The chain is built from TRBV28 and TRBJ1-5, with D hard to call. CDR3 length: 12 amino acids. Germline loops: CDR1 MDHEN, CDR2 SYDVKM. Trimming removed 6 bases from V and 8 bases from J, with 11 bases in between. The DNA of the CDR3 is TGTGCCAGCAGCAGTTTCGGGGAGCCCCAGCATTTT. It specifies CASSSFGEPQHF.

This chain uses TRBV2 with TRBJ1-4; 7 nucleotides line up with TRBD1. The J segment lost 0 bases and the V segment lost 5 bases, leaving 6 bases of the junction unmatched. The CDR3 length is 16 residues. CDR1 is SNHLY and CDR2 is FYNNEI in the germline V gene. The chain's CDR3 is CASSRDRTTTNEKLFF. CDR3 nucleotides: TGTGCCAGCAGTCGGGACAGAACCACAACTAATGAAAAACTGTTTTTT. Together with reference TRBV2 and TRBJ1-4, the CDR3 gives the full variable domain: EPEVTQTPSHQVTQMGQEVILRCVPISNHLYFYWYRQILGQKVEFLVSFYNNEISEKSEIFDDQFSVERPDGSNFTLKIRSTKLEDSAMYFCASSRDRTTTNEKLFFGSGTQLSVL.

V is TRBV19 and J is TRBJ2-1; tentatively, D is TRBD1 (7 bases). There are 16 residues in the CDR3. Germline V gene data show CDR1 as LNHDA and CDR2 as SQIVND (reference sequence). V was cut by 3 bases and J by 4 bases, with 16 bases left in between. CDR3 region: CASSILEGASYNEQFF. CDR3 in DNA: TGTGCCAGTAGTATCTTGGAGGGGGCGAGTTACAATGAGCAGTTCTTC.

The chain recombines TRBV28 with TRBJ2-1; 9 bases align to TRBD1. The CDR3 sequence is 15 residues long. V lost 6 bases and J lost 7; bases outside the gene matches: 10. Looked up from germline, CDR1 is MDHEN and CDR2 is SYDVKM. CDR3 DNA: TGTGCCAGCAGCCAAAACCGGGACAGGGTTAATGAGCAGTTCTTC. Its translation: CASSQNRDRVNEQFF. Full variable domain (outside the CDR3, taken from reference TRBV28 and TRBJ2-1): DVKVTQSSRYLVKRTGEKVFLECVQDMDHENMFWYRQDPGLGLRLIYFSYDVKMKEKGDIPEGYSVSREKKERFSLILESASTNQTSMYLCASSQNRDRVNEQFFGPGTRLTVL.

The CDR3 loop is CASSLSGGAAGELFF. CDR3 bases: TGTGCCAGCAGCTTAAGCGGGGGGGCTGCTGGGGAGCTGTTTTTT. The V call is TRBV7-2, the J call TRBJ2-2; 10 bases are shared with TRBD2. V lost 2 bases to trimming and J lost 8 bases; unmatched junction nucleotides: 5. The CDR3 runs to 15 residues. Germline loops: CDR1 SGHTA, CDR2 FQGNSA.

This sequence joins TRBV6-5 and TRBJ1-2; 9 nucleotides align to TRBD1. The CDR3 covers 14 residues. V gave up 6 bases and J gave up 6 bases; unmatched junction bases: 8. Per germline, CDR1 MNHEY and CDR2 SVGAGI. The CDR3 coding sequence is TGTGCCAGCAGAGCCCTGGGACAGGGAGATGGCTACACCTTC. This sequence encodes CASRALGQGDGYTF.

The chain links TRBV2 to TRBJ2-2, with TRBD2 as a possible D gene (5 bases). The CDR3 contains 19 residues. Germline V gene sequence: CDR1 SNHLY, CDR2 FYNNEI. V dropped 0 bases and J dropped 2 bases, with 19 bases sitting between them. The CDR3, as DNA: TGTGCCAGCAGTGAAGCGCTCCTAACGAGAGGGCCTAACACCGGGGAGCTGTTTTTT. Translated, it gives CASSEALLTRGPNTGELFF.